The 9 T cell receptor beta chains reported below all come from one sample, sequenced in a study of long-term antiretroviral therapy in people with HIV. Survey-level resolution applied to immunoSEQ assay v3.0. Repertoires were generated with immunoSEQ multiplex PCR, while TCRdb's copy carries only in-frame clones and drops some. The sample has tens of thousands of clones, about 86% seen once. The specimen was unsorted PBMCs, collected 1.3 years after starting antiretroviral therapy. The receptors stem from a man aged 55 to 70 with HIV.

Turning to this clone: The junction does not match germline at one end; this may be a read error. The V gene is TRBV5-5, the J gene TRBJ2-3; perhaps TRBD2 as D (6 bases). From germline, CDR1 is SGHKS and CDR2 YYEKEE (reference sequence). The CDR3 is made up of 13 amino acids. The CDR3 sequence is CASSSVLTGSSDF. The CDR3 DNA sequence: TGTGCCAGCAGCTCCGTTCTTACCGGGAGCTCGGATTTT.

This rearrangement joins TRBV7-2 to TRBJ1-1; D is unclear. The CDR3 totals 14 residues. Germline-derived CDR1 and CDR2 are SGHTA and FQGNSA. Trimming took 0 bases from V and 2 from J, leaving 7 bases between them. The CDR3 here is CASSLADGNTEAFF. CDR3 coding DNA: TGTGCCAGCAGCTTAGCGGACGGTAACACTGAAGCTTTCTTT.

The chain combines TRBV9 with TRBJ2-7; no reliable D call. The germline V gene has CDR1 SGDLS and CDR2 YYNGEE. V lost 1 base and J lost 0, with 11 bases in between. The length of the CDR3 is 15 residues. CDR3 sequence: CASSVSGSASYEQYF. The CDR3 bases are TGTGCCAGCAGCGTAAGTGGGTCCGCCTCCTACGAGCAGTACTTC.

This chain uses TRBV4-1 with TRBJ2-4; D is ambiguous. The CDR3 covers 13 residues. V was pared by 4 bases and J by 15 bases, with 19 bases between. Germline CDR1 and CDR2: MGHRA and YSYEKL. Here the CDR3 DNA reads TGCGCCAGCAGCCCGCCCGACGCCCCCCCCGGGTACTTC. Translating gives CASSPPDAPPGYF.

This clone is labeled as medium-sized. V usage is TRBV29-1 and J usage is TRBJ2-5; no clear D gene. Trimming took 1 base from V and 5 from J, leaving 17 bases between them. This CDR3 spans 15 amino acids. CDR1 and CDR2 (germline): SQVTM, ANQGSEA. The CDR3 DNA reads TGCAGCGTTGAAGTGTCTAGGGTGGTGGAGGAGACCCAGTACTTC. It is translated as CSVEVSRVVEETQYF.

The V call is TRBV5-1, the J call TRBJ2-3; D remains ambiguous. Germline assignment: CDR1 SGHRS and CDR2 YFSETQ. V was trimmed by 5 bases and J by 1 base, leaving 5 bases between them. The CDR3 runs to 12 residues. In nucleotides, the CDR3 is TGCGCCAGCAGTATCGGCACAGATACGCAGTATTTT. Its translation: CASSIGTDTQYF.

In DNA form, the CDR3 reads TGTGCCAGCCAGACCGAGGGGGCAGGATATCAGGGAAACACCATATATTTT. Its translation is CASQTEGAGYQGNTIYF. The chain has TRBV7-9 and TRBJ1-3; 7 nucleotides align to TRBD1. Germline V CDR1 and CDR2: SEHNR, FQNEAQ (reference sequence). This CDR3 region has 17 residues. Losses at the gene ends were 8 bases for V and 4 bases for J; bases not matched to a gene: 17.

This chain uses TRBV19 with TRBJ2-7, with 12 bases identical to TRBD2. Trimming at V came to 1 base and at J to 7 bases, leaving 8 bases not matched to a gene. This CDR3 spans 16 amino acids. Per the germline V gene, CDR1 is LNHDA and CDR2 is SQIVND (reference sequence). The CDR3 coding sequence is TGTGCCAGTAGTATAGCGACTAGCGGGAGTAGGAGGGAGCAGTACTTC. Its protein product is CASSIATSGSRREQYF.

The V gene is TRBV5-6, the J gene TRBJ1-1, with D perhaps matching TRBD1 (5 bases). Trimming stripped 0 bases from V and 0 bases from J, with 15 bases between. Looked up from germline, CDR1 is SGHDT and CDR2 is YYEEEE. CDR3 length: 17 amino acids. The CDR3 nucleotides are TGTGCCAGCAGCTTGGAATTTGGCGGGGCAGTGAACACTGAAGCTTTCTTT. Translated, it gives CASSLEFGGAVNTEAFF.